Listed here are 5 T cell receptor beta chains from one sample, sequenced in a study of cytomegalovirus exposure and HLA in healthy donors. Primers included in the PCR were 60 Vbeta and 13 Jbeta primers. Clones were sequenced by immunoSEQ multiplex PCR, and TCRdb holds only the in-frame ones, with some missing. Its listing shows tens of thousands of clones. Sequencing was performed on PBMCs. The source of these receptors is a man younger than 30 in good health and CMV-seropositive.

The V gene is TRBV5-1, the J gene TRBJ2-3; tentative D call: TRBD2 (6 bases). CDR1 SGHRS and CDR2 YFSETQ come from the germline V gene. V was shortened by 0 bases and J by 7 bases, with 12 bases between the two germline ends. CDR3 size: 14 residues. The CDR3 region is CASSLEVGGYTQYF. The CDR3 nucleotides are TGCGCCAGCAGCTTGGAGGTGGGGGGTTATACGCAGTATTTT. Filled out from reference TRBV5-1 and TRBJ2-3, the complete variable domain reads KAGVTQTPRYLIKTRGQQVTLSCSPISGHRSVSWYQQTPGQGLQFLFEYFSETQRNKGNFPGRFSGRQFSNSRSEMNVSTLELGDSALYLCASSLEVGGYTQYFGPGTRLTVL.

The V and J genes are TRBV30 and TRBJ2-7, with a tentative D call TRBD2 (6 bases). V lost 4 bases to trimming and J lost 0 bases, with 13 bases between them. The CDR3 has 14 amino acids. CDR1 is GTSNPN and CDR2 is SVGIG in the germline V gene (reference sequence). The DNA of the CDR3 is TGTGCCTGGACCCCAGGACTAAACTCCTACGAGCAGTACTTC. As protein: CAWTPGLNSYEQYF.

The rearrangement uses TRBV7-2 and TRBJ2-3; 11 nucleotides agree with TRBD2. V gave up 5 bases and J gave up 1 base; unmatched junction bases: 2. CDR1 and CDR2 (germline): SGHTA, FQGNSA. There are 15 residues in the CDR3. CDR3 bases: TGTGCCAGCAGCGGGGGACTAGCGGGCACAGATACGCAGTATTTT. Amino acid sequence: CASSGGLAGTDTQYF.

The V and J genes are TRBV9 and TRBJ2-3, with 9 bases aligning to TRBD2. J gave up 3 bases and V 0 bases, and 5 bases lay outside the gene matches. Germline CDR1 reads SGDLS; CDR2 reads YYNGEE. The CDR3 loop spans 16 amino acids. The chain's CDR3 is CASSVGGREGTDTQYF. For the CDR3, the DNA is TGTGCCAGCAGCGTAGGTGGGCGGGAGGGGACAGATACGCAGTATTTT.

The J gene is TRBJ2-7, the V gene TRBV5-1, with 9 nucleotides matching TRBD2. The CDR3 is 16 amino acids. Germline V CDR1 and CDR2: SGHRS, YFSETQ. V lost 3 bases, J lost 5 bases, and 12 bases stayed unmatched. Written as DNA, the CDR3 is TGCGCCAGCAGCTCCGTCTTAGCGGGAGAAGGTGACGAGCAGTACTTC. It encodes CASSSVLAGEGDEQYF.